This T cell receptor beta chain appears in the sequencing data of a study of T cell responses to AZD1222 COVID-19 vaccine. General study findings and limits: Unmutated variant regions are reportedly targeted by nearly half of spike-specific TCRs. Baseline testing showed seropositivity in only a handful of AZD1222 recipients.

Trimming shortened V by 0 bases and J by 3 bases, and 8 bases separated the two germline ends. Germline V lookup: CDR1 SGHRS, CDR2 YFSETQ. This CDR3 has 14 amino acids. Profiled with immunoSEQ multiplex PCR; TCRdb holds only in-frame clones, not every one. The table records some 130,000 clones, 80% to 95% of them present only once. In regard to this clone: Its specificity is not known.

The chain carries TRBV5-1 and TRBJ2-3, with a possible D match to TRBD1 (5 bases). This TCR was sampled from an adult in good health. The source was peripheral blood, collected on day 0 of AZD1222 vaccination. CDR3 sequence (DNA): TGCGCCAGCAGCTTGGTTCAGGGAACAGATACGCAGTATTTT. Protein: CASSLVQGTDTQYF.